This T cell receptor (beta chain) was obtained from a study of T cell repertoires in cytomegalovirus infection (dated by TCRdb to between 2018 and 2020). Broadly, across the study: Alongside well-studied HLA-B-restricted epitopes, the peptide stimulations were aimed at recently identified HLA-C-restricted CMV epitopes, whose presentation resists viral immunomodulation. Because public TCR beta signatures pointed to carriage of CMV infection together with the matching HLA type, the HLA type of each donor mattered for the analysis.

The germline V gene gives CDR1 as SGHTA and CDR2 as FQGNSA. V gives up 2 bases and J gives up 5 bases, and the segment between their germline ends measures 13 bases. From the cysteine through the phenylalanine, the CDR3 covers 15 amino acids. Kept here is only the CDR3 DNA, which spans 45 bases and is read in frame from base 1. Overall study results and their limits: In both this cohort and an independent approximately 370-donor cohort, the cumulative frequency of public TCR beta family members distinguished carriers of CMV infection plus the relevant HLA type. The ex vivo response was dominated by HLA-C-restricted CMV-specific TCR beta clonotypes, and the single most frequent clonotype in two of eight donors was supplied by these HLA-C-restricted clonotypes.

This clonotype has a count of ten or more. The antigen this receptor binds is unknown. No per-base quality is available; no much larger clone lies one base away. For sequencing, an Illumina HiSeq 1500 was employed. TCRdb passed the public sequencing reads through fastp at Q25 and MiXCR, retaining productive beta sequences. CDR3 protein sequences are deduplicated, and each keeps its most common genes and DNA. Recorded for this sample are approximately 770,000 distinct CDR3 sequences; almost 30% of them occurred a single time. The top ten hold around 14% of the sample. The intended sense of this specimen's treatment or condition label: in vitro stimulation with specific CMV peptide epitopes to enrich CMV-specific T cells.

The chain is made from TRBV7-2 and TRBJ2-1; the D gene assignment is ambiguous. The clonotype comes from a human donor in good health (CMV status not recorded). Some clones in this sample may be carry-over from other donors' samples. Sequencing used cultured CD8+ T cells from PBMCs, obtained from culture after CMV antigen stimulation. CDR3 region: CASSLFWSPNNEQFF. The DNA sequence reads TGTGCCAGCAGCTTATTTTGGAGCCCTAACAATGAGCAGTTCTTC.